This TCR beta chain emerged from a study of shared clonotypes between healthy human individuals. The authors distributed each subset's genomic DNA evenly over several immunoSEQ plates. In the study's own analysis: From ImmunoSEQ came sequences covering only the junction and carrying no quality scores, so filtering differed. Some clones are missing from TCRdb's copy, which holds only in-frame ones; the method was immunoSEQ multiplex PCR. D and trimming were read from the DNA, whereas the V and J calls and clone size are those reported in that table. Among roughly 590,000 clones listed, nearly 97% were seen once. Comments on this clone: The target antigen is unknown.

The germline CDR1 and CDR2 sequences are SNHLY and FYNNEI. The V gene lost 4 bases and the J gene lost 0 bases, with 10 bases spanning the gap. The CDR3 consists of 15 residues. The naive CD8 subset, CD45RO-negative cells positively selected for CCR7, excluded terminally differentiated effector memory CD45RA+ cells. Study-wide findings and caveats: Limited genetic and exposure-history diversity came from having few donors. Inspection by rarefaction showed sorted-subset sequencing to be incomplete despite large depth.

Sequenced material: naive CD8+ T cells sorted from blood. This TCR derives from a woman aged 25 to 39 in good health. J is TRBJ2-1 and V is TRBV2; D gene uncertain. CDR3 sequence (DNA): TGTGCCAGCAGTGCGCCGTCGTTCTCCTACAATGAGCAGTTCTTC. Encoded protein: CASSAPSFSYNEQFF.